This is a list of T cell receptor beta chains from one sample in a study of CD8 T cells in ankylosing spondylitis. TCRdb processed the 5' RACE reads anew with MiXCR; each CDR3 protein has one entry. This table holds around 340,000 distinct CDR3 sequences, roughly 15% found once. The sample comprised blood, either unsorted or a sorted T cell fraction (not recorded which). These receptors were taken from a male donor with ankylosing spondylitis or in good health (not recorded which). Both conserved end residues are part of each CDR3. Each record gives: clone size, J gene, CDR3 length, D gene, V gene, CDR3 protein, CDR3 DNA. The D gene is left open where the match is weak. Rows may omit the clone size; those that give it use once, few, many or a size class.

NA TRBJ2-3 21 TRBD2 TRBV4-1 CASSQDKGSGSSLFSTDTQYF TGCGCCAGCAGCCAAGATAAGGGTAGCGGGAGCTCGCTGTTTAGCACAGATACGCAGTATTTT
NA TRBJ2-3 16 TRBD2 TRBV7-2 CASSPGLAGGPDTQYF TGTGCCAGCAGCCCGGGACTAGCGGGAGGGCCAGATACGCAGTATTTT
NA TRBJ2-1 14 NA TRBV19 CASSISRTVNEQFF TGTGCCAGTAGTATATCTCGGACGGTGAATGAGCAGTTCTTC
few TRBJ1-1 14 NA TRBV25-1 CASSDPQGITEAFF TGTGCCAGCAGTGATCCACAGGGAATCACTGAAGCTTTCTTT
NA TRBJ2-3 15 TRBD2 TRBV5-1 CASSLDGGGADTQYF TGCGCCAGCAGCTTGGATGGCGGGGGGGCAGATACGCAGTATTTT
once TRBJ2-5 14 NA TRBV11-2 CASSLTQGPSTQYF TGTGCCAGCAGCTTAACTCAGGGCCCAAGCACCCAGTACTTC
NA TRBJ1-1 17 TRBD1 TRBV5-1 CASNSDRGSNMNTEAFF TGCGCCAGCAACTCGGACAGGGGGTCTAACATGAACACTGAAGCTTTCTTT
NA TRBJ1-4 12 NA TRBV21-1 CASSTENEKLFF TGTGCCAGCTCGACTGAAAATGAAAAACTGTTTTTT
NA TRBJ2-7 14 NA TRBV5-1 CASSWTDMADEQYF TGCGCCAGCAGCTGGACAGACATGGCGGACGAGCAGTACTTC
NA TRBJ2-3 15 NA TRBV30 CAWSPGGDFTDTQYF TGTGCCTGGAGTCCTGGCGGGGACTTCACAGATACGCAGTATTTT
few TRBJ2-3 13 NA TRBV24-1 CATSDTTADTQYF TGTGCCACCAGTGATACGACCGCAGATACGCAGTATTTT
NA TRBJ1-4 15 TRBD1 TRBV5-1 CASSLSGTEGEKLFF TGCGCCAGCAGCTTGAGCGGGACAGAGGGCGAAAAACTGTTTTTT
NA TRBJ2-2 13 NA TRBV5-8 CASSPRLTVELFF TGTGCCAGCAGCCCCAGGCTCACCGTCGAGCTGTTTTTT
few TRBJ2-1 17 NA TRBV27 CASSNSRGVSSYNEQFF TGTGCCAGCAGTAACTCTAGGGGGGTTAGCTCCTACAATGAGCAGTTCTTC
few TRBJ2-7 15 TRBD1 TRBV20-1 CSARDAGQGVGEQYF TGCAGTGCTAGAGATGCGGGACAGGGGGTAGGCGAGCAGTACTTC
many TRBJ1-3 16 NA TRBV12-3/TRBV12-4 CASSLVYSRSGNTIYF TGTGCCAGCAGTTTAGTCTACTCGAGATCTGGAAACACCATATATTTT
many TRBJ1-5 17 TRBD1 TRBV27 CASSSTGQLYSNQPQHF TGTGCCAGCAGCTCGACGGGACAGCTCTATAGCAATCAGCCCCAGCATTTT
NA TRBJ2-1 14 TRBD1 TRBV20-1 CSARQGARYNEQFF TGCAGTGCTAGGCAGGGGGCCAGATACAATGAGCAGTTCTTC
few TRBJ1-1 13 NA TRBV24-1 CATTPRWRTEAFF TGTGCCACCACTCCCCGATGGCGCACTGAAGCTTTCTTT
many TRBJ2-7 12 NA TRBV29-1 CSVEADGYEQYF TGCAGCGTTGAAGCGGACGGCTACGAGCAGTACTTC
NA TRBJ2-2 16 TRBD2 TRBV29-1 CSVETGLAGGHGELFF TGCAGCGTTGAGACTGGACTAGCGGGAGGGCACGGGGAGCTGTTTTTT
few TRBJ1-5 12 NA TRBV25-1 CASSGGGQPQHF TGTGCCAGCAGTGGTGGCGGGCAGCCCCAGCATTTT
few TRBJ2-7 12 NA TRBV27 CASSSRSYEQYF TGTGCCAGCAGTTCCCGGAGCTACGAGCAGTACTTC
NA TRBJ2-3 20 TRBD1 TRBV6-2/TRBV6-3 CASSRGTGALGWRDTDTQYF TGTGCCAGCAGTCGGGGGACAGGGGCCCTTGGGTGGCGCGACACAGATACGCAGTATTTT
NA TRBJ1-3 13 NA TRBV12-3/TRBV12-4 CASRQASGNTIYF TGTGCCAGCAGACAGGCCTCTGGAAACACCATATATTTT
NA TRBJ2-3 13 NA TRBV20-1 CSAREGATDTQYF TGCAGTGCTAGAGAAGGGGCCACAGATACGCAGTATTTT
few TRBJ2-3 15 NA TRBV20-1 CSAREWDRGTDTQYF TGCAGTGCTAGAGAATGGGACCGGGGAACAGATACGCAGTATTTT
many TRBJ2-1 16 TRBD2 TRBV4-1 CASSQVPSGVYNEQFF TGCGCCAGCAGCCAAGTCCCTAGCGGGGTATACAATGAGCAGTTCTTC
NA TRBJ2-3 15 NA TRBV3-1 CASSQDNIEGVTQYF TGTGCCAGCAGCCAAGATAATATAGAGGGAGTTACGCAGTATTTT
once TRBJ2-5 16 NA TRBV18 CASSPPKWGASETQYF TGTGCCAGCTCACCACCGAAGTGGGGGGCATCGGAGACCCAGTACTTC
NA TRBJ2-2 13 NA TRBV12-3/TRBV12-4 CASSLGGERELFF TGTGCCAGCAGTTTGGGCGGAGAGCGGGAGCTGTTTTTT
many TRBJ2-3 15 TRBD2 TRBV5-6 CASSLTSGLTDTQYF TGTGCCAGCAGCTTGACTAGCGGGCTCACAGATACGCAGTATTTT
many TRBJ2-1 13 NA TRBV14 CASSQDWRGLQFF TGTGCCAGCAGCCAAGATTGGAGGGGGCTCCAGTTCTTC
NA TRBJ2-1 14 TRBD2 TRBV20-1 CSARDPRTRPEQFF TGCAGTGCTAGAGATCCCCGGACTAGGCCGGAGCAGTTCTTC
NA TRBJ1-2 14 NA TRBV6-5 CASSSTGFNYGYTF TGTGCCAGCAGTTCTACAGGGTTCAACTATGGCTACACCTTC
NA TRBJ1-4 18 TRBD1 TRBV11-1 CASRRTGGLTTKGEKLFF TGTGCCAGCAGACGGACAGGGGGCCTAACAACTAAGGGTGAAAAACTGTTTTTT